The 10 T cell receptor beta chains in this list originate from one sample, sequenced in a study of monozygotic twins with cystic fibrosis. Using immunoSEQ multiplex PCR, the repertoire was profiled, and TCRdb retains in-frame clones only, with some absent. The data contain over 15,000 clones, around 97% of them seen just once; the ten biggest clones take up less than 2%. Sequences were obtained from blood. The receptors were sampled from a woman aged 25-40 years with cystic fibrosis.

The V call is TRBV6-5, the J call TRBJ1-3, with no clear D. Germline V CDR1 and CDR2: MNHEY, SVGAGI. The CDR3 is 13 amino acids. V lost 0 bases, J lost 3 bases, and 3 bases lay in between. The CDR3 protein is CASSYSIGNTIYF. The CDR3 nucleotides read TGTGCCAGCAGTTACTCGATTGGAAACACCATATATTTT.

V gene TRBV6-5 combines with J gene TRBJ1-3; D gene ambiguous. The CDR3 is 15 residues long. The germline V gene encodes CDR1 MNHEY and CDR2 SVGAGI. Deletions cut 5 bases from V and 8 bases from J, with 19 bases between. CDR3 residues: CASSLRARGRDTIYF. The CDR3 DNA sequence: TGTGCCAGCAGTCTCCGCGCGCGTGGGAGGGACACCATATATTTT.

The rearrangement links TRBV27 to TRBJ2-3; D is tentatively TRBD1 or TRBD2 (6 bases each). V lost 8 bases and J lost 1, with 19 bases in between. Germline CDR1 MNHEY, CDR2 SMNVEV (reference sequence). The CDR3 runs 16 residues. For the CDR3, the DNA is TGTGCCAGCTCAAATCGGGGGCCCGGGGGCACAGATACGCAGTATTTT. Amino acid sequence: CASSNRGPGGTDTQYF.

The V call is TRBV2, the J call TRBJ2-7; D is perhaps TRBD2 (5 bases). This CDR3 has 15 residues. Germline V gene lookup returns CDR1 SNHLY and CDR2 FYNNEI. The V and J ends lost 4 bases and 3 bases respectively, with 16 bases between them. Here the CDR3 reads CASSGLTSTSYEQYF. CDR3 DNA: TGTGCCAGCAGTGGTCTTACTAGTACTAGCTACGAGCAGTACTTC.

The chain combines TRBV5-1 with TRBJ1-2; D not certain. V lost 5 bases, J lost 4 bases, and 9 bases lay in between. CDR1 and CDR2 (germline): SGHRS, YFSETQ. The CDR3 loop spans 12 amino acids. CDR3 region: CASRPDVYGYTF. CDR3 DNA: TGCGCCAGCAGACCGGATGTCTATGGCTACACCTTC.

The gene calls are TRBV4-1 and TRBJ2-1, with no clear D. Germline loops: CDR1 MGHRA, CDR2 YSYEKL. V gave up 1 base and J gave up 8 bases, with 9 bases separating them. This CDR3 is 13 amino acids long. The CDR3: CASSQVRNYEQFF. CDR3 DNA: TGCGCCAGCAGCCAAGTGAGGAACTATGAGCAGTTCTTC.

Only one count was recorded for this clone. The chain employs TRBV9 and TRBJ1-4; D not certain. V was pared by 0 bases and J by 0 bases, with 6 bases between. This CDR3 has 15 residues. CDR1 SGDLS and CDR2 YYNGEE come from the germline V gene. CDR3 in DNA: TGTGCCAGCAGCGTAGAACCAGCAACTAATGAAAAACTGTTTTTT. Translated, it gives CASSVEPATNEKLFF.

The CDR3 DNA reads as TGTGCCAGCAGCTCTTCACCGGGACAGGGAGGTCAGCCCCAGCATTTT. Residues: CASSSSPGQGGQPQHF. The rearrangement joins TRBV5-5 to TRBJ1-5; 9 bases map to TRBD1. Germline CDR1 is SGHKS and CDR2 is YYEKEE (reference sequence). The CDR3 covers 16 residues. After removal of 3 bases from V and 6 bases from J, the junction contained 10 bases not matched to a gene.

The chain has TRBV20-1 and TRBJ1-2; D uncertain. This CDR3 has 10 amino acids. Germline V gene data show CDR1 as DFQATT and CDR2 as SNEGSKA (reference sequence). V was clipped by 3 bases and J by 6 bases, with 5 bases between them. CDR3: CSASQNGYTF. The CDR3 DNA sequence: TGCAGTGCTAGTCAGAATGGCTACACCTTC.

The table lists this clone with a count of one. This rearrangement joins TRBV28 to TRBJ2-7; D ambiguous. Germline V gene lookup returns CDR1 MDHEN and CDR2 SYDVKM. Trimming cost V 1 base and J 5 bases, with 6 bases left between them. This CDR3 comprises 12 residues. The CDR3 spells CASSLSRHEQYF. The DNA for the CDR3 is TGTGCCAGCAGTTTATCGCGTCACGAGCAGTACTTC.